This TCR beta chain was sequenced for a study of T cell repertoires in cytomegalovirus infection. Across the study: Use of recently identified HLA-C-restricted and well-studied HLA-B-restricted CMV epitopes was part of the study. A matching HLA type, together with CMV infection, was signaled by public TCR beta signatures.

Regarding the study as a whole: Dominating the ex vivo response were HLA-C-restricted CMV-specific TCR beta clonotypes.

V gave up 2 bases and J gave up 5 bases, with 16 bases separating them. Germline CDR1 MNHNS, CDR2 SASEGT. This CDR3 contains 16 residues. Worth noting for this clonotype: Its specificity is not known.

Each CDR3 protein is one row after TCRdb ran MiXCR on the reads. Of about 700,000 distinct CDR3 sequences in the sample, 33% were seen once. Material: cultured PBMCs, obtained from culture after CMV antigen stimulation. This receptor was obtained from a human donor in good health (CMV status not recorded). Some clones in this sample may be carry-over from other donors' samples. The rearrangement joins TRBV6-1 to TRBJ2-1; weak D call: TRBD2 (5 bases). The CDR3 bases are TGTGCCAGCAGTGAAAACCCCTCCCGGGGTGACAATGAGCAGTTCTTC. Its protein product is CASSENPSRGDNEQFF.